Sequencing of this T cell receptor beta chain was carried out in a study of T cell repertoires in cytomegalovirus infection. Study context: Indications of both CMV infection and matching HLA type were provided by public TCR beta signatures.

Broader study findings: Cumulative public TCR beta family frequency identified CMV carriers with the relevant HLA.

This clonotype was counted only a few times. Its antigen remains unknown. TCRdb re-analysed the reads in MiXCR, keeping a single row per CDR3 protein. Here the sample spans some 300,000 distinct CDR3 sequences, roughly 13% being singletons. Germline lookup yields CDR1 MDHEN and CDR2 SYDVKM. This CDR3 is built from 14 residues. J lost 4 bases, V lost 6 bases, and 6 bases had no gene match. This sequence originates from a human donor in good health (CMV status not recorded). Some clones in this sample may be carry-over from other donors' samples. This chain uses TRBV28 with TRBJ1-1, with 9 bases that match TRBD1. The sequencing input was PBMCs. CDR3 sequence (DNA): TGTGCCAGCAGGCCGAACAGGGGGCTCACTGAAGCTTTCTTT. Protein: CASRPNRGLTEAFF.